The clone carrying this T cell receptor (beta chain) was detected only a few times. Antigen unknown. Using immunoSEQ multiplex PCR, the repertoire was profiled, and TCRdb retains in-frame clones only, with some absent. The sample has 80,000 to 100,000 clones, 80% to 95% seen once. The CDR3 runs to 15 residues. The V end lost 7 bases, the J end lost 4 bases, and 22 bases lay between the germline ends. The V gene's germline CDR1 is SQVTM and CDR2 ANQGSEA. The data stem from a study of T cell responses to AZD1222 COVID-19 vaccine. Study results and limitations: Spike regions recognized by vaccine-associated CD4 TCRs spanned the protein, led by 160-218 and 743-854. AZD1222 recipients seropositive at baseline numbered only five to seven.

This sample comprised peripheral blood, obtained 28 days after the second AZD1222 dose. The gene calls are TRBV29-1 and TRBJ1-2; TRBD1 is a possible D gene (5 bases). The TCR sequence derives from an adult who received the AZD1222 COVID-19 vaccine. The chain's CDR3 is CSADIHRDVPYGYTF. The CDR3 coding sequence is TGCAGCGCTGACATTCACCGGGACGTCCCCTATGGCTACACCTTC.